Presented here are 5 T cell receptor beta chains from one specimen sequenced in a study of spatial heterogeneity in lung cancer. Time point: sample taken at primary tumor resection. One entry per CDR3 protein results from TCRdb running MiXCR on the 5' RACE reads. The table lists 20,000 to 25,000 distinct CDR3 sequences, roughly 4.2% of them singletons. The material was PBMCs, obtained at surgery. These receptors were collected from a male donor with early-stage non-small cell lung cancer.

In its sample, this clonotype was seen many times. The V call is TRBV19, the J call TRBJ1-1; 7 bases align to TRBD1. Germline CDR1 reads LNHDA; CDR2 reads SQIVND (reference sequence). This CDR3 contains 15 residues. Trimming took 3 bases from V and 1 from J; bases not matched to a gene: 5. The CDR3 sequence: CASSIHRGSNTEAFF. The CDR3 nucleotides read TGTGCCAGTAGTATCCACAGGGGCTCGAACACTGAAGCTTTCTTT.

This clonotype was observed many times. The rearrangement uses TRBV25-1 and TRBJ1-1, with TRBD1 as a possible D gene (5 bases). The V gene lost 3 bases and the J gene lost 3 bases, with 14 bases spanning the gap. From germline, CDR1 is MGHDK and CDR2 SYGVNS. The CDR3 sequence is 15 residues long. Written as DNA, the CDR3 is TGTGCCAGCAGTGACTCCTTTGGGGCGGACACTGAAGCTTTCTTT. This sequence encodes CASSDSFGADTEAFF.

This clonotype ranks as medium-sized. CDR3 coding DNA: TGTGCCAGCGGACCGTGGGAGCGGCCTTACGAGCAGTACTTC. It translates to CASGPWERPYEQYF. This chain links TRBV12-3 or TRBV12-4 with TRBJ2-7; tentative D call: TRBD2 (5 bases). The germline V and J ends were trimmed by 8 bases and 4 bases, with 18 bases remaining between them. This CDR3 spans 14 amino acids.

In this sample, this clonotype turned up a few times. The V and J genes are TRBV7-9 and TRBJ2-7; TRBD1 might be the D (6 bases). The CDR3 has 16 residues. The V and J ends lost 1 base and 3 bases respectively, with 16 bases between them. Germline loops: CDR1 SEHNR, CDR2 FQNEAQ (reference sequence). CDR3 nucleotide sequence: TGTGCCAGCAGCTTAGGCCGGGACATAGGCCTCTACGAGCAGTACTTC. Translated, it gives CASSLGRDIGLYEQYF.

The genes are TRBV7-8 and TRBJ1-1, with 8 bases aligning to TRBD1. Looked up from germline, CDR1 is SGHVS and CDR2 is FQNEAQ. The CDR3 contains 15 residues. V lost 6 bases to trimming and J lost 7 bases; unmatched junction nucleotides: 13. CDR3 sequence: CASRGDRGRFNEAFF. As DNA, the CDR3 is TGTGCCAGCAGGGGCGACAGGGGCCGCTTTAATGAAGCTTTCTTT.